The entry that follows covers one TCR beta chain sequence. Its antigen is undetermined. Primers included in the PCR were 60 Vbeta and 13 Jbeta primers. The assay was immunoSEQ multiplex PCR, and TCRdb's table has in-frame clones only and misses some. The sample shows 150,000 to 200,000 clones, more than 65% of them seen only once. These data originate in a study of cytomegalovirus exposure and HLA in healthy donors. Regarding the study as a whole: Researchers catalogued approximately 170 TCR beta chains as cytomegalovirus-associated. Within an earlier analysis, most TCR beta V segments proved productive either about 87% or about 30% of the time.

The ends were cut back, 5 bases at V and 0 bases at J, with 16 bases in the middle. CDR1 and CDR2 (germline): MNHEY, SMNVEV (reference sequence). This CDR3 comprises 16 residues. Input material: PBMCs. This TCR derives from a man aged 18-30 years in good health and CMV-seropositive. The rearrangement joins TRBV27 to TRBJ2-5; tentative D call: TRBD2 (5 bases). The CDR3 sequence: CASSPLRTQYQETQYF. For the CDR3, the DNA is TGTGCCAGCAGTCCCCTTCGGACTCAATACCAAGAGACCCAGTACTTC.